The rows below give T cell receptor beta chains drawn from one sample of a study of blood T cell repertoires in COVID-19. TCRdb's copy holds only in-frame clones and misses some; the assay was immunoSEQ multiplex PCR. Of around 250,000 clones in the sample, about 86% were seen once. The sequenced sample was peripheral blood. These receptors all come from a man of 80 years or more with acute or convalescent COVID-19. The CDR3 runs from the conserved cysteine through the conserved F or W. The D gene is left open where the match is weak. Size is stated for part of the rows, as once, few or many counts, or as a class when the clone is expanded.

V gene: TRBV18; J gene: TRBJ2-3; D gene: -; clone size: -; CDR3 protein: CASSPETDTQYF; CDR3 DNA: TGTGCCAGCTCACCCGAGACAGATACGCAGTATTTT
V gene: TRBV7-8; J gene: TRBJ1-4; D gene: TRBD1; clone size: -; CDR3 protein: CASSLGDRPSELFF; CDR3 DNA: TGTGCCAGCAGCTTAGGGGACAGGCCCTCCGAACTGTTTTTT
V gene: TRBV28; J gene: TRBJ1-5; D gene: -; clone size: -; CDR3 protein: CASSSGNQPQHF; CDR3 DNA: TGTGCCAGCAGTTCCGGCAATCAGCCCCAGCATTTT
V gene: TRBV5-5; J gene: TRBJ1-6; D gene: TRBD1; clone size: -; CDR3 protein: CASSYGTANSPLHF; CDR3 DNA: TGTGCCAGCAGCTACGGGACAGCTAATTCACCCCTCCACTTT
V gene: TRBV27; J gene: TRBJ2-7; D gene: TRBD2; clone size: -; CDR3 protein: CASSSSGRDEQYF; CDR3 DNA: TGTGCCAGCAGCTCTTCGGGGAGGGACGAGCAGTACTTC
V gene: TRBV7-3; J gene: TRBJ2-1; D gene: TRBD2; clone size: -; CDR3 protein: CASSLAGLSYNEQFF; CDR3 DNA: TGTGCCAGCAGTCTAGCGGGGCTCTCCTACAATGAGCAGTTCTTC
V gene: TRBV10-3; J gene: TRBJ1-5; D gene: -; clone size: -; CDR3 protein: CAISERGINQPQHF; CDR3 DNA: TGTGCCATCAGTGAGAGGGGAATCAATCAGCCCCAGCATTTT
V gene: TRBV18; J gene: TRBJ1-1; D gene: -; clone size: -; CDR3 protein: CASSPQTGNTEAFF; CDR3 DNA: TGTGCCAGCTCACCCCAGACAGGGAACACTGAAGCTTTCTTT
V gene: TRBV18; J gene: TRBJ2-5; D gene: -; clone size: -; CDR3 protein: CASSMNPEAPLYF; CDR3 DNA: TGTGCCAGCTCCATGAACCCCGAGGCCCCCCTCTACTTC
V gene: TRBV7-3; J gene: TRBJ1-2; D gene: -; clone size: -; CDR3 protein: CASSTMDISSYTF; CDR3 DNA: TGTGCCAGCAGCACCATGGACATTAGTAGCTACACCTTC
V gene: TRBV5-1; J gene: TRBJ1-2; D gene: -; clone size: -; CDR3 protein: CASSPTGTYGYTF; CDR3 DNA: TGCGCCAGCAGCCCAACAGGGACCTATGGCTACACCTTC
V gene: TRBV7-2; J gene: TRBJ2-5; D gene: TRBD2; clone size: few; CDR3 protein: CASSTRFGLAGGGGETQYF; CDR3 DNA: TGTGCCAGCAGCACCCGATTCGGGCTAGCGGGAGGAGGAGGAGAGACCCAGTACTTC
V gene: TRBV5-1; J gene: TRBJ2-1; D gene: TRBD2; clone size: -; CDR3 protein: CASTGREGPNEQFF; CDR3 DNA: TGCGCCAGCACGGGGCGGGAGGGCCCTAATGAGCAGTTCTTC
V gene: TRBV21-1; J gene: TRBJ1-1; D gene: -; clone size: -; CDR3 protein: CAATGLEGNTEAFF; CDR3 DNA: TGTGCCGCTACGGGCCTCGAGGGGAACACTGAAGCTTTCTTT
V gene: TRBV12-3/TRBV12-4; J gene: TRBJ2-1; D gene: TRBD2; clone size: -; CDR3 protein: CASTLGGGGEQFF; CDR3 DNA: TGTGCCAGCACCCTCGGGGGGGGAGGTGAGCAGTTCTTC
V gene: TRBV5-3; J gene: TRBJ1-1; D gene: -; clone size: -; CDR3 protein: CARSSPGNTEAFF; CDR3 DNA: TGTGCCAGAAGCTCCCCGGGGAACACTGAAGCTTTCTTT
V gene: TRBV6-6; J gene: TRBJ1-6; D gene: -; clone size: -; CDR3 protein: CASSGYRQIPDSPLHF; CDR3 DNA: TGTGCCAGCAGCGGCTATCGACAGATCCCCGATTCACCCCTCCACTTT
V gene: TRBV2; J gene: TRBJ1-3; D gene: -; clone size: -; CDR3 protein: CASSEYISQTYSGNTIYF; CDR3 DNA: TGTGCCAGCAGTGAATATATTTCGCAGACTTACTCTGGAAACACCATATATTTT
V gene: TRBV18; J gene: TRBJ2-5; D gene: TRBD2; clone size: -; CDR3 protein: CASSPLGGGTQETQYF; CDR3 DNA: TGTGCCAGCTCACCACTTGGCGGGGGGACTCAAGAGACCCAGTACTTC
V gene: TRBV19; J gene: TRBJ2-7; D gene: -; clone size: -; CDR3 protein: CASSPNTGTPYEQYF; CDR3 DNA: TGTGCCAGTAGTCCCAATACCGGGACACCCTACGAGCAGTACTTC
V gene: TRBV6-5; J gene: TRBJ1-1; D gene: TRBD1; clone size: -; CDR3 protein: CASRNRGGTEAFF; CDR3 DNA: TGTGCCAGCAGAAACAGGGGTGGCACTGAAGCTTTCTTT
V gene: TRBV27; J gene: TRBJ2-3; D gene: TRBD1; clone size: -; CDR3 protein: CASRTRDRVTDTQYF; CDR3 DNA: TGTGCCAGCAGGACCCGGGACAGGGTCACAGATACGCAGTATTTT
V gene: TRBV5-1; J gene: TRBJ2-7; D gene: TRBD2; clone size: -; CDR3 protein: CASSFSGGGPYEQYF; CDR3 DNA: TGCGCCAGCAGCTTCAGCGGGGGTGGCCCCTACGAGCAGTACTTC
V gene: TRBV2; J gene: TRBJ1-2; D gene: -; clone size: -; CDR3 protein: CASSRTGNYGYTF; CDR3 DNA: TGTGCCAGCAGTCGGACGGGAAACTATGGCTACACCTTC
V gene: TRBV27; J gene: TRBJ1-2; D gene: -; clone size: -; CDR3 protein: CASSKQSNYGYTF; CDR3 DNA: TGTGCCAGCAGTAAACAGTCTAACTATGGCTACACCTTC
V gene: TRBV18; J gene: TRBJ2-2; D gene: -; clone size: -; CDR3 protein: CASSFNRVGLFF; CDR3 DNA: TGTGCCAGCTCATTCAACAGGGTAGGGCTGTTTTTT
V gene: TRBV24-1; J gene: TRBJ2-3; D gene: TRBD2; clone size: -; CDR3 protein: CATSESREGWRDTQYF; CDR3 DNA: TGTGCCACCAGTGAATCTAGGGAGGGATGGAGAGATACGCAGTATTTT
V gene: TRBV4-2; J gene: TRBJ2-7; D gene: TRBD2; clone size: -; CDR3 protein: CASSQDPIGGGQYF; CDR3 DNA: TGTGCCAGCAGCCAAGATCCTATTGGCGGGGGGCAGTACTTC
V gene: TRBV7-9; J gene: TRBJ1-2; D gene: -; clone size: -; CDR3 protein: CASSLGEFYGYTF; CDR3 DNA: TGTGCCAGCAGCTTGGGCGAGTTCTATGGCTACACCTTC
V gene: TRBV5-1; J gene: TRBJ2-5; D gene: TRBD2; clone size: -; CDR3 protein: CASSYWASGGEETQYF; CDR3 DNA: TGCGCCAGCAGCTACTGGGCTAGCGGGGGGGAAGAGACCCAGTACTTC
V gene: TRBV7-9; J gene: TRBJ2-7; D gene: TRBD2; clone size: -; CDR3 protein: CASSRGTSGRLARAYEQYF; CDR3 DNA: TGTGCCAGCAGCCGAGGAACTAGCGGGAGACTAGCAAGGGCTTACGAGCAGTACTTC
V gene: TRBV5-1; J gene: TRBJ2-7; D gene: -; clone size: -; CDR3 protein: CASSSFGGTYEQYF; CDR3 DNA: TGCGCCAGCAGCTCCTTTGGAGGGACCTACGAGCAGTACTTC
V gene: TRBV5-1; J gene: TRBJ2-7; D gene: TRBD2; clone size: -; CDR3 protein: CASSLGAGGYEQYF; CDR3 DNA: TGCGCCAGCAGCTTGGGAGCGGGAGGTTACGAGCAGTACTTC
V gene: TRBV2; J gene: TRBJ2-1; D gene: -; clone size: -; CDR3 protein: CASRTESSYNEQFF; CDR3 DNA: TGTGCCAGCCGGACAGAAAGCTCCTACAATGAGCAGTTCTTC
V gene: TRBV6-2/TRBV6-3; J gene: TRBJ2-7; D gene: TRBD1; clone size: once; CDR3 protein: CASSYPTGDEQYF; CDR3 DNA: TGTGCCAGCAGTTACCCTACAGGGGACGAGCAGTACTTC
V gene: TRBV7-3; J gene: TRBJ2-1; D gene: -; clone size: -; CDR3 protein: CASSPPGNYNEQFF; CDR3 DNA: TGTGCCAGCAGCCCTCCCGGGAACTACAATGAGCAGTTCTTC
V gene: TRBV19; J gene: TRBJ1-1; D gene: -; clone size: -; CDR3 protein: CASSGSGTVNTEAFF; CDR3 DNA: TGTGCCAGTAGTGGTTCAGGAACAGTGAACACTGAAGCTTTCTTT
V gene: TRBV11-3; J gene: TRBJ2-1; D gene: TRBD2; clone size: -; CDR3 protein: CASSFRRGAYNEQFF; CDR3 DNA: TGTGCCAGCAGCTTCCGCCGGGGGGCCTACAATGAGCAGTTCTTC
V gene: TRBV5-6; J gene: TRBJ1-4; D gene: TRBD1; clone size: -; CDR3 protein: CASSLVQGEEKLFF; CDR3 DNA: TGTGCCAGCAGCTTGGTACAGGGGGAGGAAAAACTGTTTTTT
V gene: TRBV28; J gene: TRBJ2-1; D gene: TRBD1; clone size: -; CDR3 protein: CASRPGTGSYNEQFF; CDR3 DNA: TGTGCCAGCAGGCCCGGGACAGGGTCCTACAATGAGCAGTTCTTC
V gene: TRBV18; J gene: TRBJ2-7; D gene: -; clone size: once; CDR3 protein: CASSPLAEFSEQYF; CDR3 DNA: TGTGCCAGCTCACCATTAGCGGAGTTCTCCGAGCAGTACTTC